The rows below give T cell receptor beta chains drawn from one sample of a study of human T cells and chemical hapten exposure. TCRdb reanalysed the RACE reads using MiXCR and keeps one entry per CDR3 protein. The repertoire holds more than 70,000 distinct CDR3 sequences, with about 9% as singletons. The starting material was whole blood, obtained in connection with sensitization to the hapten diphenylcyclopropenone (DPC). Receptors originate from a middle-aged man with alopecia areata. Some clones in this sample may be carry-over from other donors' samples. Each CDR3 is given with its conserved first and last residue. Each record gives: clone size, CDR3 length, V gene, D gene, J gene, CDR3 DNA, CDR3 protein. The D gene is left open where the match is weak. Expanded clones get a size class; other rows say once, few or many, or leave the size out.

few,17,TRBV7-6,-,TRBJ2-3,TGTGCCAGCAGCTTAGCGACACGTCTGATCTTCACAGATACGCAGTATTTT,CASSLATRLIFTDTQYF
-,14,TRBV2,-,TRBJ1-2,TGTGCCACTCCGGCGGACAGCCTAGCAGGAGGCTACACCTTC,CATPADSLAGGYTF
few,15,TRBV11-2,TRBD2,TRBJ2-7,TGTGCCAGCAACCCGGGACTAGCGGGAGGCGGCGAGCAGTACTTC,CASNPGLAGGGEQYF
-,14,TRBV27,-,TRBJ2-3,TGTGCCAGCAGTCCTTCCCCTAGCACAGATACGCAGTATTTT,CASSPSPSTDTQYF
few,16,TRBV5-5,-,TRBJ2-3,TGTGCCAGCAGCTCAAACCCCTTTTTAGGCACAGATACGCAGTATTTT,CASSSNPFLGTDTQYF
few,17,TRBV5-8,-,TRBJ2-2,TGTGCCAGCAGCTTGAATGGAGGGGCCCTAAACACCGGGGAGCTGTTTTTT,CASSLNGGALNTGELFF
few,14,TRBV7-9,-,TRBJ2-6,TGTGCCAGCAGCTTAGAGCCTGGGGCCAACGTCCTGACTTTC,CASSLEPGANVLTF
few,15,TRBV9,-,TRBJ2-2,TGTGCCAGCAGCGTATTAGCGGATAACACCGGGGAGCTGTTTTTT,CASSVLADNTGELFF
few,13,TRBV7-3,-,TRBJ2-1,TGTGCCAGCAGCCGACCCGACCTCGGTGAGCAGTTCTTC,CASSRPDLGEQFF
few,16,TRBV10-3,TRBD2,TRBJ2-4,TGTGCCATCAGTGAGAGGGAACTAGCGGGGGGAAACATTCAGTACTTC,CAISERELAGGNIQYF
many,14,TRBV20-1,-,TRBJ1-5,TGCAGTGCTGAATCGGTGGGGGTTAATCAGCCCCAGCATTTT,CSAESVGVNQPQHF
few,17,TRBV5-5,TRBD2,TRBJ2-5,TGTGCCAGCAGCTTGGATCCTAGCGGGACGGTCCGAGAGACCCAGTACTTC,CASSLDPSGTVRETQYF
many,16,TRBV10-3,TRBD1,TRBJ2-1,TGTGCCATCAGTGAGTCGATGGCAGGGGGCTACAATGAGCAGTTCTTC,CAISESMAGGYNEQFF
few,16,TRBV15,-,TRBJ2-7,TGTGCCACCAGCAGAGACCCAGGGGCCCTCTCCTACGAGCAGTACTTC,CATSRDPGALSYEQYF
-,15,TRBV28,TRBD2,TRBJ2-7,TGTGCCAGCAGTTTACCCCGTCGAGCGGGAGTCGAGCAGTACTTC,CASSLPRRAGVEQYF
many,18,TRBV28,-,TRBJ1-3,TGTGCCAGCAGTTTCAGCGTCGTCTCCGCCGATTCTGGAAACACCATATATTTT,CASSFSVVSADSGNTIYF
-,10,TRBV1,-,TRBJ2-5,TGCACCAGCAGCGTGAGGACCCAGTACTTC,CTSSVRTQYF
-,14,TRBV14,-,TRBJ1-4,TGTGCCAGCAGCCAAGTCAACCTCGGCGGAAAACTGTTTTTT,CASSQVNLGGKLFF
-,14,TRBV5-1,-,TRBJ2-2,TGCGCCAGCAGCTTGAGTTTAGACACCGGGGAGCTGTTTTTT,CASSLSLDTGELFF
many,15,TRBV6-2/TRBV6-3,TRBD1,TRBJ1-5,TGTGCCAGCAGTTTGACCGGGACAGGGTATCAGCCCCAGCATTTT,CASSLTGTGYQPQHF
few,17,TRBV7-4,-,TRBJ2-1,TGTGCCAGCAGCCCACCCCCCAGCAGGGACTCCTACAATGAGCAGTTCTTC,CASSPPPSRDSYNEQFF
-,13,TRBV24-1,TRBD1,TRBJ2-3,TGTGCCACAACAGGGGGCCCTGCAGATACGCAGTATTTT,CATTGGPADTQYF